These 21 T cell receptor beta chains were sequenced from one sample in a study of CD8 T cells in ankylosing spondylitis. TCRdb passed the 5' RACE reads through MiXCR, listing each CDR3 protein once. The sample has about 300,000 distinct CDR3 sequences, around 21% seen once. Specimen: blood, either unsorted or a sorted T cell fraction (not recorded which). The receptor set was obtained from a female donor with ankylosing spondylitis or in good health (not recorded which).

The chain carries TRBV7-9 and TRBJ1-3; a weak D match, TRBD1 (5 bases). Trimming stripped 2 bases from V and 4 bases from J, with 12 bases between. Per the germline V gene, CDR1 is SEHNR and CDR2 is FQNEAQ (reference sequence). There are 15 residues in the CDR3. The CDR3 sequence: CASSLIRGGGNTIYF. DNA of the CDR3: TGTGCCAGCAGCTTAATTAGGGGAGGAGGAAACACCATATATTTT. Using reference TRBV7-9 and TRBJ1-3 for the parts outside the CDR3, the full variable domain is DTGVSQNPRHKITKRGQNVTFRCDPISEHNRLYWYRQTLGQGPEFLTYFQNEAQLEKSRLLSDRFSAERPKGSFSTLEIQRTEQGDSAMYLCASSLIRGGGNTIYFGEGSWLTVV.

The rearrangement joins TRBV5-1 to TRBJ2-3; possibly TRBD1 for D (5 bases). This CDR3 has 15 residues. V lost 7 bases, J lost 0 bases, and 15 bases lay in between. Germline lookup yields CDR1 SGHRS and CDR2 YFSETQ. DNA for the CDR3: TGCGCCAGCGGGGAACAGGTTTCTAGCACAGATACGCAGTATTTT. It encodes CASGEQVSSTDTQYF.

This chain links TRBV10-3 with TRBJ1-4; possible D gene TRBD1, 5 bases. Germline V CDR1 and CDR2: ENHRY, SYGVKD. Trimming removed 0 bases at V and 8 bases at J, with 13 bases between. The CDR3 length is 15 residues. CDR3 amino acids: CAISESRQGREKLFF. The CDR3 DNA is TGTGCCATCAGTGAGTCGAGGCAGGGTCGGGAAAAACTGTTTTTT.

This clonotype was detected ten times or more. This chain links TRBV27 with TRBJ1-6; maybe TRBD1 (6 bases). Between the trimmed V and J ends, which lost 6 bases and 8 bases, there was a span of 17 bases. This CDR3 comprises 15 residues. Germline assignment: CDR1 MNHEY and CDR2 SMNVEV (reference sequence). The CDR3: CASSRGTGADSPLHF. As DNA, the CDR3 is TGTGCCAGCAGCCGTGGGACGGGGGCCGATTCACCCCTCCACTTT.

The V and J genes are TRBV5-4 and TRBJ2-5; 11 bases align to TRBD2. The germline V gene encodes CDR1 SGHNT and CDR2 YYREEE (reference sequence). This CDR3 comprises 17 residues. The ends lost 0 bases at V and 1 base at J; junction bases unmatched: 5. CDR3 sequence: CASSLARTSGRQETQYF. CDR3 nucleotides: TGTGCCAGCAGCTTGGCTAGGACTAGCGGGCGCCAAGAGACCCAGTACTTC.

The chain uses TRBV20-1 and TRBJ1-5; D gene ambiguous. Trimming took 4 bases from V and 5 from J, leaving 15 bases between them. The germline V gene encodes CDR1 DFQATT and CDR2 SNEGSKA (reference sequence). The length of the CDR3 is 14 residues. The CDR3 DNA sequence: TGCAGTGCTAAGGCGGGCCTCAGAGATCAGCCCCAGCATTTT. Protein: CSAKAGLRDQPQHF.

Ten or more counts support this clonotype. The chain links TRBV7-2 to TRBJ1-1; D call uncertain. V was cut by 5 bases and J by 4 bases, with 11 bases left in between. Germline V gene sequence: CDR1 SGHTA, CDR2 FQGNSA. The CDR3 runs to 13 residues. The CDR3 loop reads CASSPRVSTEAFF. The CDR3 coding sequence is TGTGCCAGCAGCCCCCGGGTGAGCACTGAAGCTTTCTTT.

The chain uses TRBV6-1 and TRBJ1-2; D not certain. From germline, CDR1 is MNHNS and CDR2 SASEGT. The CDR3 runs 12 residues. The V and J ends lost 3 bases and 4 bases respectively, with 6 bases between them. CDR3 nucleotide sequence: TGTGCCAGCAGTGATATGGTCTATGGCTACACCTTC. Its translation is CASSDMVYGYTF.

This clonotype was seen a few times. The J gene is TRBJ2-7, the V gene TRBV6-1, with D possibly TRBD2 on 5 matching bases. CDR3 length: 16 residues. V lost 8 bases to trimming and J lost 1 base, with 21 bases between them. The germline CDR1 and CDR2 sequences are MNHNS and SASEGT. The CDR3 sequence: CASPPHAGEGSYEQYF. The CDR3 nucleotides read TGTGCCAGCCCACCCCACGCCGGGGAAGGATCCTACGAGCAGTACTTC.

This clonotype was detected many times. The chain joins TRBV29-1 to TRBJ2-1; tentatively, D is TRBD1 or TRBD2 (6 bases each). The V end was cut by 6 bases, the J end by 0 bases, with 24 bases between. Germline V gene lookup returns CDR1 SQVTM and CDR2 ANQGSEA. CDR3 length: 18 residues. DNA for the CDR3: TGCAGCGTGGTAACGAGGGGGGTTAGCGCCCACTCCTACAATGAGCAGTTCTTC. Translating gives CSVVTRGVSAHSYNEQFF.

This clonotype has at least ten counts. The DNA for the CDR3 is TGTGCCAGCAGACCCCGACAGGCCCAGCCTGGAAACACCATATATTTT. Its protein is CASRPRQAQPGNTIYF. V gene TRBV7-9 combines with J gene TRBJ1-3; D may be TRBD1 (6 bases). There are 16 residues in the CDR3. V lost 6 bases and J 2 bases, leaving 17 bases between the germline ends. CDR1 and CDR2 from the germline V gene are SEHNR and FQNEAQ (reference sequence).

This clonotype has more than one count but fewer than ten. The V call is TRBV5-1, the J call TRBJ2-3; 11 bases match TRBD2. CDR3 length: 17 amino acids. With 4 bases clipped from V and 0 bases from J, the junction kept 7 bases outside the gene matches. CDR1 SGHRS and CDR2 YFSETQ come from the germline V gene. The CDR3 DNA reads TGCGCCAGCAGCCGGACTAGCGGGTCCCCTAGCACAGATACGCAGTATTTT. Translating gives CASSRTSGSPSTDTQYF.

In its sample, this clonotype was seen a few times. This chain links TRBV5-4 with TRBJ2-1; 13 bases match TRBD2. This CDR3 is built from 15 residues. The trim removed 4 bases at V and 9 bases at J, leaving 7 bases unmatched. The germline V gene encodes CDR1 SGHNT and CDR2 YYREEE (reference sequence). The CDR3 coding sequence is TGTGCCAGCAGCCCACTAGCGGGAGGGCCTAGTGAGCAGTTCTTC. Residues: CASSPLAGGPSEQFF.

The chain recombines TRBV20-1 with TRBJ2-1; 7 bases fit TRBD2. The CDR3 is 16 amino acids. J gave up 0 bases and V 5 bases, and 10 bases lay outside the gene matches. Germline loops: CDR1 DFQATT, CDR2 SNEGSKA (reference sequence). The CDR3 region is CSAQDPRGNSYNEQFF. As DNA, the CDR3 is TGCAGTGCTCAAGACCCGCGGGGGAACTCCTACAATGAGCAGTTCTTC.

This chain links TRBV6-1 with TRBJ2-6; no firm D call. V was shortened by 8 bases and J by 0 bases, with 11 bases between the two germline ends. The CDR3 sequence is 15 residues long. CDR1 is MNHNS and CDR2 is SASEGT in the germline V gene. The chain's CDR3 is CASRVYTSGANVLTF. CDR3 coding DNA: TGTGCCAGCCGGGTCTATACCTCTGGGGCCAACGTCCTGACTTTC.

V is TRBV20-1 and J is TRBJ1-1; no clear D gene. V lost 3 bases and J 4 bases, leaving 15 bases between the germline ends. There are 14 residues in the CDR3. Germline assignment: CDR1 DFQATT and CDR2 SNEGSKA (reference sequence). CDR3 residues: CSASKFGESTEAFF. CDR3 nucleotide sequence: TGCAGTGCTAGTAAGTTCGGGGAGTCCACTGAAGCTTTCTTT.

This clonotype was observed a handful of times. The chain carries TRBV2 and TRBJ2-7; D not resolved. V lost 5 bases and J lost 0, with 14 bases in between. CDR1 is SNHLY, CDR2 FYNNEI, per germline. The CDR3 runs 15 residues. The CDR3 nucleotides are TGTGCCAGCAGTACTGGCACCCTTGGCTCCTACGAGCAGTACTTC. It yields the protein CASSTGTLGSYEQYF.

J is TRBJ1-1 and V is TRBV12-3 or TRBV12-4; no clear D. Trimming removed 6 bases from V and 1 base from J, with 9 bases in between. The CDR3 length is 13 residues. The DNA for the CDR3 is TGTGCCAGCAGGACCTTTCCGAACACTGAAGCTTTCTTT. Amino acids: CASRTFPNTEAFF.

This clonotype was detected only a few times. The gene calls are TRBV29-1 and TRBJ2-7, with D perhaps matching TRBD1 or TRBD2 (5 bases each). Trimming pared 6 bases from V and 4 bases from J, leaving 13 bases between. The germline gives CDR1 SQVTM, CDR2 ANQGSEA. This CDR3 is 12 amino acids long. The CDR3: CSVGPSGYEQYF. In DNA form, the CDR3 reads TGCAGCGTGGGACCTTCGGGGTACGAGCAGTACTTC.

V usage is TRBV2 and J usage is TRBJ1-6; 7 bases agree with TRBD1. This CDR3 region has 14 residues. V was pared by 3 bases and J by 6 bases, with 2 bases of the junction left unmatched. From germline, CDR1 is SNHLY and CDR2 FYNNEI. The CDR3 nucleotides read TGTGCCAGCAGTGACCACAGGGGTAATTCACCCCTCCACTTT. This translates into CASSDHRGNSPLHF.

The gene calls are TRBV20-1 and TRBJ1-5; possibly TRBD1 for D (6 bases). V was shortened by 5 bases and J by 5 bases, with 16 bases between the two germline ends. Germline V gene data show CDR1 as DFQATT and CDR2 as SNEGSKA (reference sequence). The CDR3 contains 14 residues. CDR3 coding DNA: TGCAGTGCTGGGGGGCTGACGGGGGATCAGCCCCAGCATTTT. Protein sequence: CSAGGLTGDQPQHF.